This T cell receptor (beta chain) was recorded in a study of shared clonotypes between healthy human individuals. CDR1 is SEHNR, CDR2 FQNEAQ, per germline (reference sequence). The ends lost 1 base at V and 5 bases at J; junction bases unmatched: 6. The CDR3 covers 15 residues. Concerning this clone itself: Antigen: not known.

Positively selected for CCR7, the CD45RO-negative cells used as naive CD8 cells excluded terminally differentiated effector memory CD45RA+ cells. Study-wide results and caveats: Shared across several donors were roughly 5% of the naive CD4 clonotypes.

Profiled with immunoSEQ multiplex PCR; TCRdb holds only in-frame clones, not every one. The repertoire includes around 2.1 million clones, 85% to 95% of them detected once, and under 2% sits in the top ten. This TCR came from a man in his late teens or twenties in good health. Some clones in this sample may be carry-over from other donors' samples. The V call is TRBV7-9, the J call TRBJ2-5, with TRBD1 identical over 8 bases. Sequenced material: naive CD8+ T cells from PBMCs. The CDR3 is CASSLEQGAGETQYF. CDR3 sequence (DNA): TGTGCCAGCAGCTTAGAGCAGGGGGCTGGTGAGACCCAGTACTTC.